One sample yielded the 3 T cell receptor beta chains listed below, sequenced in a study of T-cell reconstitution after alpha-beta-depleted transplantation in children. As it was prepared, the TCRbeta library received unique molecular identifiers. TCRdb called the PCR reads again in MiXCR, with one record for every CDR3 protein. The data hold hundreds of thousands of distinct CDR3 sequences, with 16% observed a single time. This specimen was PBMCs, mostly from graft donor cells, taken 360 days after TCRalphabeta/CD19-depleted stem cell transplant. The source is a male patient aged 2 to 9 who had a stem cell transplant for acute lymphoblastic leukemia, so the T cells may come from the graft donor.

This clonotype showed up many times. V and J are TRBV12-5 and TRBJ2-1; D uncertain. The V gene lost 4 bases and the J gene lost 5 bases, with 12 bases spanning the gap. The CDR3 covers 14 residues. The germline V gene has CDR1 LGHNT and CDR2 FRNRAP. CDR3 coding DNA: TGTGCTAGTGGTTCTCGAGCAGGAGACAATGAGCAGTTCTTC. Its translation: CASGSRAGDNEQFF.

The table lists this clonotype with many counts. The chain carries TRBV12-3 or TRBV12-4 and TRBJ1-1; D possibly corresponds to TRBD1 (5 bases). This CDR3 spans 13 amino acids. Trimming left V 4 bases short and J 10 bases short, with 16 bases between. CDR3 nucleotides: TGTGCCAGCAGTTGGGGCTTACAGGAGCGAGCTTTCTTT. It specifies CASSWGLQERAFF.

The rearrangement links TRBV7-2 to TRBJ2-4, with D perhaps TRBD1 (5 bases). The CDR3 contains 12 residues. Trimming took off 8 bases at V and 7 bases at J, with 12 bases between the two ends. CDR1 and CDR2 from the germline V gene are SGHTA and FQGNSA. CDR3 nucleotide sequence: TGTGCCAGCGGGGCTCCGAGTAACATTCAGTACTTC. Its translation: CASGAPSNIQYF.